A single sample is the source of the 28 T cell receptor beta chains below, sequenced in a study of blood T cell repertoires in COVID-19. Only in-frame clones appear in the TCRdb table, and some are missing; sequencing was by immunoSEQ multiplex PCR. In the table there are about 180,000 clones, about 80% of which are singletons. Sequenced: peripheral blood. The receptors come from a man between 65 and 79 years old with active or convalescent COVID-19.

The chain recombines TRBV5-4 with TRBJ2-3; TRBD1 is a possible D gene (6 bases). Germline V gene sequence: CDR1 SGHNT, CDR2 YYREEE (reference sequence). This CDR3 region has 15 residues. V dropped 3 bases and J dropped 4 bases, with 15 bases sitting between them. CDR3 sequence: CASSSRTAEADTQYF. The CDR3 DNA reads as TGTGCCAGCAGCTCGCGGACAGCCGAGGCAGATACGCAGTATTTT.

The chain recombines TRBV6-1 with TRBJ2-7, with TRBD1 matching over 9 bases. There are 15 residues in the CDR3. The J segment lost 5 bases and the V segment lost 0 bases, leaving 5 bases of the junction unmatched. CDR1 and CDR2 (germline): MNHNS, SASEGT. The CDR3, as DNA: TGTGCCAGCAGTGAAGCTGGGACAGGGAATGACGAGCAGTACTTC. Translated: CASSEAGTGNDEQYF.

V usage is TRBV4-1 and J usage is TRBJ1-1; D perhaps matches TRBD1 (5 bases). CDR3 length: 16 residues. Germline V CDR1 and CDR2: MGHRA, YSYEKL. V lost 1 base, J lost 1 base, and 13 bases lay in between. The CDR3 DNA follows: TGCGCCAGCAGCCAAGTTGAGAAGGGGTCGAACACTGAAGCTTTCTTT. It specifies CASSQVEKGSNTEAFF.

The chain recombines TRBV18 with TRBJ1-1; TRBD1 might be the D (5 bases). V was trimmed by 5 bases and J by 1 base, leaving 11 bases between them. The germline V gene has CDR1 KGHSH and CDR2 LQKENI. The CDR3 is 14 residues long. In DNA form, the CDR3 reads TGTGCCAGCTCAGCCACAACAGGGAACACTGAAGCTTTCTTT. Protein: CASSATTGNTEAFF.

DNA of the CDR3: TGTGCCAGCAGCTTAGTCGCAGGATCGAACACTGAAGCTTTCTTT. It encodes CASSLVAGSNTEAFF. J is TRBJ1-1 and V is TRBV7-2; no clear D. Per the germline V gene, CDR1 is SGHTA and CDR2 is FQGNSA. The CDR3 runs to 15 residues. V shed 1 base and J shed 1 base, with 10 bases lying between them.

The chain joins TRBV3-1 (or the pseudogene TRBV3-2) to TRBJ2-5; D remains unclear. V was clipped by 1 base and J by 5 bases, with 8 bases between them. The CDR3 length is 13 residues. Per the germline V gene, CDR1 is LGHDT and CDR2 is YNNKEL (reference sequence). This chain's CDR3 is CASSQVAEETQYF. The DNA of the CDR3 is TGTGCCAGCAGCCAAGTTGCGGAGGAGACCCAGTACTTC.

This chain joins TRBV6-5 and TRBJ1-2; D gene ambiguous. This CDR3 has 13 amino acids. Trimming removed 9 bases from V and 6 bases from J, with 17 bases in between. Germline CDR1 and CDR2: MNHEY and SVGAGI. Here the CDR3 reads CASIGAGRDGYTF. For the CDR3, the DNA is TGTGCCAGTATAGGAGCGGGCCGGGATGGCTACACCTTC.

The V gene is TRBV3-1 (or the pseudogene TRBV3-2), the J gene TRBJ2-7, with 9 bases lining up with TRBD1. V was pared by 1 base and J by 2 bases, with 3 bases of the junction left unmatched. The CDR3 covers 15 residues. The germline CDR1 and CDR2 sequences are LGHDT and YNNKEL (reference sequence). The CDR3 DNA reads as TGTGCCAGCAGCCAAGGGACAGGGGCAGCCTACGAGCAGTACTTC. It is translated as CASSQGTGAAYEQYF.

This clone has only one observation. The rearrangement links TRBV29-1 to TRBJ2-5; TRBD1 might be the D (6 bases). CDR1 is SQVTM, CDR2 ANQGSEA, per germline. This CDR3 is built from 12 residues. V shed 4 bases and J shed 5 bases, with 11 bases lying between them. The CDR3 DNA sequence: TGCAGCGTTGTGCAGGGACACGAGACCCAGTACTTC. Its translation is CSVVQGHETQYF.

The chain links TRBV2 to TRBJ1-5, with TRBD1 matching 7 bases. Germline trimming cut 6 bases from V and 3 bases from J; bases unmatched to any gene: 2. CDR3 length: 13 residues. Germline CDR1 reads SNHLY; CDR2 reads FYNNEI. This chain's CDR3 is CASRQGPNQPQHF. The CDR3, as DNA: TGTGCCAGCAGACAGGGGCCCAATCAGCCCCAGCATTTT.

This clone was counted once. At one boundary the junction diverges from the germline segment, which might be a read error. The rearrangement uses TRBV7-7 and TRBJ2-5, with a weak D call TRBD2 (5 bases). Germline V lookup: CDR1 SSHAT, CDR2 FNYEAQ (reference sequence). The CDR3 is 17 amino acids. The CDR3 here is CASSLRATSSGSETQYF. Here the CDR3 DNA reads TGTGCTAGCAGCTTGAGGGCTACTAGTTCCGGGTCGGAGACCCAGTACTTC. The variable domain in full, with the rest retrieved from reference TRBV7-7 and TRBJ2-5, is GAGVSQSPRYKVTKRGQDVTLRCDPISSHATLYWYQQALGQGPEFLTYFNYEAQPDKSGLPSDRFSAERPEGSISTLTIQRTEQRDSAMYRCASSLRATSSGSETQYFGPGTRLLVL.

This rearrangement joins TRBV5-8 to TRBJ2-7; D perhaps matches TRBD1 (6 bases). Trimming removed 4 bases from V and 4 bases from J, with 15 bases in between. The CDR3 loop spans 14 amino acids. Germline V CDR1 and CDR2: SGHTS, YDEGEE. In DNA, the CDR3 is TGTGCCAGCAGCCTCTACAGGGAGCAGTACGAGCAGTACTTC. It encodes CASSLYREQYEQYF.

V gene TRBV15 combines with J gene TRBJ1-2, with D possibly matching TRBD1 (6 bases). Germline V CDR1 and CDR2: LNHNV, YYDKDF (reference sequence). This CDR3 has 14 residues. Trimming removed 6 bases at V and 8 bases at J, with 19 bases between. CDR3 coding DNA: TGTGCCACCAGTAACGAGCGGACAGCGGGGGGCTACACCTTC. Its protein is CATSNERTAGGYTF.

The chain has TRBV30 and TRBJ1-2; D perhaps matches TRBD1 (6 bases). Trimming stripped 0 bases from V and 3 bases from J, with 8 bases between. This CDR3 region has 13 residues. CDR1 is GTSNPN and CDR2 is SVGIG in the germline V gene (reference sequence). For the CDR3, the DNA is TGTGCCTGGAGTGTAGACAGGTACTATGGCTACACCTTC. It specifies CAWSVDRYYGYTF.

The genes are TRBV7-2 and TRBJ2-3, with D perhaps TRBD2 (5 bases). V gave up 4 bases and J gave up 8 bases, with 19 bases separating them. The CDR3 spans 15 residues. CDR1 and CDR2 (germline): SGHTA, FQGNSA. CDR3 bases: TGTGCCAGCAGCTCCCAATCATTCCCGGCGGGTACGCAGTATTTT. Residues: CASSSQSFPAGTQYF. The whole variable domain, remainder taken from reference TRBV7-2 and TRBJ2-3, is GAGVSQSPSNKVTEKGKDVELRCDPISGHTALYWYRQSLGQGLEFLIYFQGNSAPDKSGLPSDRFSAERTGGSVSTLTIQRTQQEDSAVYLCASSSQSFPAGTQYFGPGTRLTVL.

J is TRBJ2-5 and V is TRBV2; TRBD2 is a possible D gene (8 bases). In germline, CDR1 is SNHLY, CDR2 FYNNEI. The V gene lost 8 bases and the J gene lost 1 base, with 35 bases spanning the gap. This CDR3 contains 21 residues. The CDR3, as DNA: TGTGCCAGCGCGGGGGGCACCCTAAAGGGTCGCATAGGACAGGTCCAAGAGACCCAGTACTTC. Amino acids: CASAGGTLKGRIGQVQETQYF.

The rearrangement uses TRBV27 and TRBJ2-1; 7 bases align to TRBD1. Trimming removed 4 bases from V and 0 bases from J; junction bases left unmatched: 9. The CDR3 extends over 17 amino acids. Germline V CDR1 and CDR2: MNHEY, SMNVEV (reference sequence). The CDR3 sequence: CASSSPHRGSSYNEQFF. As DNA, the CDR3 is TGTGCCAGCAGTTCACCACACAGGGGCAGCTCCTACAATGAGCAGTTCTTC.

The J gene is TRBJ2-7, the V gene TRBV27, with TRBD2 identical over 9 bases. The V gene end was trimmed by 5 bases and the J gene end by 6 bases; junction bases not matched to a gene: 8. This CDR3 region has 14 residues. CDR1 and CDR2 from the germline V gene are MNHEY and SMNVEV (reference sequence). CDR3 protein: CASSKSGTSFEQYF. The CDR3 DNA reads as TGTGCCAGCAGTAAATCCGGGACTAGCTTCGAGCAGTACTTC.

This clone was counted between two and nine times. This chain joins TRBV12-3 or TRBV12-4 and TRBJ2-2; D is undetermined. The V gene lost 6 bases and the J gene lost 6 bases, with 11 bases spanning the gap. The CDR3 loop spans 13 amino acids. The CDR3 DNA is TGTGCCAGCAGGGCCCCAATCTCCGGGGAGCTGTTTTTT. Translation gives CASRAPISGELFF.

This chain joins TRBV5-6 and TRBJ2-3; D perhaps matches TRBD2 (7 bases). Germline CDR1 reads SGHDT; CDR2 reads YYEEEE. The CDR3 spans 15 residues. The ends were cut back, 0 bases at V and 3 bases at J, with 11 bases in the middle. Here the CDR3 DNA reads TGTGCCAGCAGCTTGGTGGGGGGGCGGACAGATACGCAGTATTTT. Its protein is CASSLVGGRTDTQYF.

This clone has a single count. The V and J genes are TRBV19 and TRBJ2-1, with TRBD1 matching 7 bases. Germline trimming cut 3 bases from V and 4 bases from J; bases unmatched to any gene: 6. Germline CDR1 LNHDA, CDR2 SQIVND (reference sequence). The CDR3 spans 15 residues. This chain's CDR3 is CASSIPRGLYNEQFF. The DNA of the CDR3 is TGTGCCAGTAGTATCCCCAGGGGGTTATACAATGAGCAGTTCTTC.

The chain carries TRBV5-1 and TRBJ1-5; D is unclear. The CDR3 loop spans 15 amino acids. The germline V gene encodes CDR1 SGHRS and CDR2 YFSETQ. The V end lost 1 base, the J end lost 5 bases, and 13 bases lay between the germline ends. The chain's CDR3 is CASSLFGVRDQPQHF. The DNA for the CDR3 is TGCGCCAGCAGCTTGTTCGGGGTGAGGGATCAGCCCCAGCATTTT.

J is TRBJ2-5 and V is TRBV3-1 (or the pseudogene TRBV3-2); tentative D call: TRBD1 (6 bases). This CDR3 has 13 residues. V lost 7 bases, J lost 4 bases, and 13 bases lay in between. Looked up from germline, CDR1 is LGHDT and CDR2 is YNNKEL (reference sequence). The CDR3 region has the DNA TGTGCCAGCAAACAGGGATTGGGAGAGACCCAGTACTTC. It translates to CASKQGLGETQYF.

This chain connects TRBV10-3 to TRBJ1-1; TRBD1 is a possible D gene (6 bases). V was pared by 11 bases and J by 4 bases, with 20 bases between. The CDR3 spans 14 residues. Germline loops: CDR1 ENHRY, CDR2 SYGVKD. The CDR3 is CAVQGSPGGTEAFF. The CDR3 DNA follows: TGTGCCGTCCAGGGGAGTCCAGGAGGCACTGAAGCTTTCTTT.

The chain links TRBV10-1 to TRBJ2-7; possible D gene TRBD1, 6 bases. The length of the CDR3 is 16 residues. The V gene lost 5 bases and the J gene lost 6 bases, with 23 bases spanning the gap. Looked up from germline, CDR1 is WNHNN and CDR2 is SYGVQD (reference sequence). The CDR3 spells CASSHTNRDSFFEQYF. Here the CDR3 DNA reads TGCGCCAGCAGTCACACCAACAGGGATAGTTTTTTCGAGCAGTACTTC.

The CDR3 coding sequence is TGTGCCAGCAGCCTAAGGGGCTCTGGAAACACCATATATTTT. Amino acid sequence: CASSLRGSGNTIYF. This sequence joins TRBV6-5 and TRBJ1-3; D is possibly TRBD1 (5 bases). The CDR3 sequence is 14 residues long. V lost 6 bases and J lost 0, with 9 bases in between. Germline CDR1 and CDR2: MNHEY and SVGAGI.

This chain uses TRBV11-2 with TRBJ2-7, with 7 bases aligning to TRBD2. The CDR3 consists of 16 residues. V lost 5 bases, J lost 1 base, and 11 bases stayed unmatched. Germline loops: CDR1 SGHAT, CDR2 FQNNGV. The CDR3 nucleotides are TGTGCCAGCAGCACCCCGCGAGCGGGACTTTCCTACGAGCAGTACTTC. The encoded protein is CASSTPRAGLSYEQYF.

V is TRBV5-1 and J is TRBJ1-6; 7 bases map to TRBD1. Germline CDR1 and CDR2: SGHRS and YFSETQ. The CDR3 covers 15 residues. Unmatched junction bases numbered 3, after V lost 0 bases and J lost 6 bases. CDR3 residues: CASSLEQGTNSPLHF. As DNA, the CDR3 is TGCGCCAGCAGCTTGGAACAGGGGACTAATTCACCCCTCCACTTT.